The rows below give T cell receptor beta chains drawn from one sample of a study of blood T cell repertoires in COVID-19. TCRdb's copy holds only in-frame clones and misses some; the assay was immunoSEQ multiplex PCR. The sample lists tens of thousands of clones, around 70% occurring once. Sequenced sample: peripheral blood. Every receptor here comes from a woman of 80 years or more with acute or convalescent COVID-19. The CDR3 runs from the conserved cysteine through the conserved F or W. D genes are given only for firm matches. Some rows mark clone size as missing; the rest say once, few, many or name a class of expanded clone.

clone_size: NA; v_call: TRBV7-2; j_call: TRBJ2-7; d_call: TRBD1; cdr3_aa: CASSLRDRYEQYF; cdr3_nt: TGTGCCAGCAGCCTCCGGGACAGATACGAGCAGTACTTC
clone_size: NA; v_call: TRBV14; j_call: TRBJ2-1; d_call: TRBD2; cdr3_aa: CASSQDKVAGVSYNEQFF; cdr3_nt: TGTGCCAGCAGCCAAGATAAAGTAGCGGGGGTTTCCTACAATGAGCAGTTCTTC
clone_size: NA; v_call: TRBV5-6; j_call: TRBJ1-1; d_call: NA; cdr3_aa: CASTWAPAGTEAFF; cdr3_nt: TGTGCCAGCACCTGGGCCCCGGCGGGCACTGAAGCTTTCTTT
clone_size: NA; v_call: TRBV19; j_call: TRBJ1-1; d_call: NA; cdr3_aa: CASSRRGETEAFF; cdr3_nt: TGTGCCAGTAGTAGGAGGGGCGAGACTGAAGCTTTCTTT
clone_size: NA; v_call: TRBV18; j_call: TRBJ2-1; d_call: TRBD1; cdr3_aa: CASSAGQGLKGHNEQFF; cdr3_nt: TGTGCCAGCTCAGCCGGACAGGGCTTAAAGGGACACAATGAGCAGTTCTTC
clone_size: NA; v_call: TRBV3-1/TRBV3-2; j_call: TRBJ2-7; d_call: NA; cdr3_aa: CASSQDASGLGKQYF; cdr3_nt: TGTGCCAGCAGCCAAGACGCGAGCGGGCTAGGGAAACAGTACTTC
clone_size: NA; v_call: TRBV7-2; j_call: TRBJ1-2; d_call: TRBD1; cdr3_aa: CASSLIGQGGGYTF; cdr3_nt: TGTGCCAGCAGCTTAATAGGACAGGGGGGTGGCTACACCTTC
clone_size: NA; v_call: TRBV2; j_call: TRBJ2-7; d_call: NA; cdr3_aa: CASRYSYEQYF; cdr3_nt: TGTGCCAGCAGGTACAGCTACGAGCAGTACTTC
clone_size: few; v_call: TRBV7-9; j_call: TRBJ2-3; d_call: TRBD2; cdr3_aa: CSQTQGLAGLDTQYF; cdr3_nt: TGTAGCCAGACCCAAGGACTAGCGGGATTGGATACGCAGTATTTT
clone_size: NA; v_call: TRBV5-1; j_call: TRBJ2-1; d_call: NA; cdr3_aa: CASSRGQGLAGPYNEQFF; cdr3_nt: TGCGCCAGCAGTCGGGGACAGGGCCTAGCGGGACCCTACAATGAGCAGTTCTTC
clone_size: NA; v_call: TRBV3-1/TRBV3-2; j_call: TRBJ2-7; d_call: NA; cdr3_aa: CASSPSTDYEQYF; cdr3_nt: TGTGCCAGCAGCCCAAGTACAGATTACGAGCAGTACTTC
clone_size: NA; v_call: TRBV5-6; j_call: TRBJ2-7; d_call: TRBD2; cdr3_aa: CASSSTGSSGGGYEQYF; cdr3_nt: TGTGCCAGCAGCTCGACAGGTTCTAGCGGGGGTGGGTACGAGCAGTACTTC
clone_size: NA; v_call: TRBV7-2; j_call: TRBJ2-5; d_call: TRBD2; cdr3_aa: CASSPRGGGGAETQYF; cdr3_nt: TGTGCCAGCAGCCCTAGGGGCGGGGGGGGAGCAGAGACCCAGTACTTC
clone_size: NA; v_call: TRBV6-5; j_call: TRBJ2-1; d_call: TRBD1; cdr3_aa: CASSPGQGAYNEQFF; cdr3_nt: TGTGCCAGCAGTCCGGGACAGGGAGCCTACAATGAGCAGTTCTTC
clone_size: once; v_call: TRBV6-2/TRBV6-3; j_call: TRBJ2-7; d_call: NA; cdr3_aa: CASSYPDYEQYF; cdr3_nt: TGTGCCAGCAGTTACCCAGACTACGAGCAGTACTTC
clone_size: NA; v_call: TRBV2; j_call: TRBJ2-4; d_call: TRBD2; cdr3_aa: CASTSGLAGDGRNIQYF; cdr3_nt: TGTGCCAGCACCTCAGGACTAGCGGGAGACGGAAGAAACATTCAGTACTTC
clone_size: NA; v_call: TRBV10-1; j_call: TRBJ1-4; d_call: NA; cdr3_aa: CASSSPSGPNEKLFF; cdr3_nt: TGCGCCAGCAGTTCCCCGAGTGGTCCTAATGAAAAACTGTTTTTT
clone_size: NA; v_call: TRBV5-1; j_call: TRBJ1-1; d_call: NA; cdr3_aa: CASSLRRDTEAFF; cdr3_nt: TGCGCCAGCAGCTTGCGACGGGACACTGAAGCTTTCTTT
clone_size: NA; v_call: TRBV5-6; j_call: TRBJ2-2; d_call: NA; cdr3_aa: CASFKMGGPNTGELFF; cdr3_nt: TGTGCCAGCTTCAAAATGGGCGGGCCGAACACCGGGGAGCTGTTTTTT
clone_size: NA; v_call: TRBV29-1; j_call: TRBJ1-1; d_call: NA; cdr3_aa: CSVRRVVTEAFF; cdr3_nt: TGCAGCGTCCGCAGGGTGGTGACTGAAGCTTTCTTT
clone_size: few; v_call: TRBV19; j_call: TRBJ1-4; d_call: TRBD1; cdr3_aa: CASQDRVNEKLFF; cdr3_nt: TGTGCCAGTCAAGACAGGGTTAATGAAAAACTGTTTTTT
clone_size: NA; v_call: TRBV6-6; j_call: TRBJ2-1; d_call: TRBD1; cdr3_aa: CASSRTGNEQFF; cdr3_nt: TGTGCCAGCAGTCGGACAGGGAATGAGCAGTTCTTC
clone_size: NA; v_call: TRBV7-9; j_call: TRBJ2-5; d_call: TRBD1; cdr3_aa: CASSPRQGKIRETQYF; cdr3_nt: TGTGCCAGCAGCCCCCGACAGGGGAAGATTAGGGAGACCCAGTACTTC
clone_size: NA; v_call: TRBV4-3; j_call: TRBJ2-1; d_call: TRBD2; cdr3_aa: CASSPGLAETSYNEQFF; cdr3_nt: TGCGCCAGCAGCCCGGGACTAGCGGAGACTTCCTACAATGAGCAGTTCTTC
clone_size: NA; v_call: TRBV5-5; j_call: TRBJ1-3; d_call: NA; cdr3_aa: CASSPTGRGDGNTIYF; cdr3_nt: TGTGCCAGCAGCCCTACAGGTCGCGGGGATGGAAACACCATATATTTT
clone_size: NA; v_call: TRBV7-2; j_call: TRBJ2-7; d_call: TRBD2; cdr3_aa: CASSSRGGPRREEQYF; cdr3_nt: TGTGCCAGCAGCTCTCGGGGGGGCCCCCGGCGGGAGGAGCAGTACTTC
clone_size: NA; v_call: TRBV2; j_call: TRBJ2-5; d_call: TRBD2; cdr3_aa: CASSEGGFETQYF; cdr3_nt: TGTGCCAGCAGTGAGGGAGGGTTCGAGACCCAGTACTTC
clone_size: NA; v_call: TRBV7-3; j_call: TRBJ1-5; d_call: NA; cdr3_aa: CASSLEYNQPQHF; cdr3_nt: TGTGCCAGCAGCTTAGAGTACAATCAGCCCCAGCATTTT
clone_size: NA; v_call: TRBV28; j_call: TRBJ2-5; d_call: NA; cdr3_aa: CASTGSPPQETQYF; cdr3_nt: TGTGCTTCCACCGGTTCCCCCCCTCAAGAGACCCAGTACTTC
clone_size: NA; v_call: TRBV6-5; j_call: TRBJ2-1; d_call: TRBD2; cdr3_aa: CASSYSGGISYNEQFF; cdr3_nt: TGTGCCAGCAGTTACTCGGGGGGGATAAGCTACAATGAGCAGTTCTTC
clone_size: NA; v_call: TRBV5-1; j_call: TRBJ1-2; d_call: TRBD1; cdr3_aa: CASSLTGLGYTF; cdr3_nt: TGCGCCAGCAGCCTGACAGGGTTAGGCTACACCTTC
clone_size: few; v_call: TRBV5-1; j_call: TRBJ1-5; d_call: TRBD1; cdr3_aa: CASSPGQGGQPQHF; cdr3_nt: TGCGCCAGCAGCCCGGGACAGGGAGGTCAGCCCCAGCATTTT
clone_size: NA; v_call: TRBV30; j_call: TRBJ2-3; d_call: NA; cdr3_aa: CAWSGSTDTQYF; cdr3_nt: TGTGCCTGGAGCGGGAGCACAGATACGCAGTATTTT
clone_size: few; v_call: TRBV20-1; j_call: TRBJ1-1; d_call: NA; cdr3_aa: CSTPGDTEAFF; cdr3_nt: TGCAGTACCCCAGGGGACACTGAAGCTTTCTTT
clone_size: NA; v_call: TRBV5-1; j_call: TRBJ2-7; d_call: NA; cdr3_aa: CASSLGPTGGNYEQYF; cdr3_nt: TGCGCCAGCAGCTTGGGGCCGACAGGTGGGAATTACGAGCAGTACTTC
clone_size: NA; v_call: TRBV4-2; j_call: TRBJ1-4; d_call: NA; cdr3_aa: CASSQGEAGDEKLFF; cdr3_nt: TGTGCCAGCAGCCAAGGAGAGGCAGGGGATGAAAAACTGTTTTTT
clone_size: NA; v_call: TRBV18; j_call: TRBJ2-2; d_call: TRBD1; cdr3_aa: CASSPSQGAHTGELFF; cdr3_nt: TGTGCCAGCTCACCATCACAGGGGGCTCACACCGGGGAGCTGTTTTTT
clone_size: NA; v_call: TRBV3-1/TRBV3-2; j_call: TRBJ2-7; d_call: TRBD1; cdr3_aa: CASSRRGGTGPSYEQYF; cdr3_nt: TGTGCCAGCAGCCGGAGGGGCGGGACAGGGCCTTCCTACGAGCAGTACTTC
clone_size: NA; v_call: TRBV30; j_call: TRBJ2-1; d_call: NA; cdr3_aa: CAWSTPSAPQGEQFF; cdr3_nt: TGTGCCTGGAGTACGCCTAGCGCTCCCCAGGGTGAGCAGTTCTTC
clone_size: NA; v_call: TRBV28; j_call: TRBJ1-6; d_call: NA; cdr3_aa: CASSSPDSPLHF; cdr3_nt: TGTGCCAGCAGTTCCCCGGATTCACCCCTCCACTTT
clone_size: NA; v_call: TRBV11-2; j_call: TRBJ1-1; d_call: NA; cdr3_aa: CASSLGLTEAFF; cdr3_nt: TGTGCCAGCAGCTTAGGACTCACTGAAGCTTTCTTT
clone_size: NA; v_call: TRBV5-4; j_call: TRBJ1-2; d_call: TRBD1; cdr3_aa: CASSLRTGPNGYTF; cdr3_nt: TGTGCCAGCAGCCTGCGGACAGGGCCCAATGGCTACACCTTC
clone_size: NA; v_call: TRBV6-6; j_call: TRBJ1-2; d_call: NA; cdr3_aa: CASSFPPGRDYGYTF; cdr3_nt: TGTGCCAGCAGTTTCCCCCCTGGGAGGGACTATGGCTACACCTTC
clone_size: NA; v_call: TRBV19; j_call: TRBJ1-1; d_call: NA; cdr3_aa: CASSINEANTEAFF; cdr3_nt: TGTGCCAGTAGTATTAATGAGGCGAACACTGAAGCTTTCTTT
clone_size: NA; v_call: TRBV7-9; j_call: TRBJ2-7; d_call: NA; cdr3_aa: CASSKSTGTAEQYF; cdr3_nt: TGTGCCAGCAGCAAGAGTACAGGGACCGCCGAGCAGTACTTC
clone_size: few; v_call: TRBV27; j_call: TRBJ1-1; d_call: NA; cdr3_aa: CASSFPGGAEAFF; cdr3_nt: TGTGCCAGCAGTTTCCCTGGGGGGGCTGAAGCTTTCTTT
clone_size: NA; v_call: TRBV2; j_call: TRBJ2-1; d_call: NA; cdr3_aa: CASGGGPFPYNEQFF; cdr3_nt: TGTGCCAGCGGAGGGGGCCCCTTTCCCTACAATGAGCAGTTCTTC
clone_size: few; v_call: TRBV7-8; j_call: TRBJ2-1; d_call: TRBD2; cdr3_aa: CASRNIGTSGIEDEQFF; cdr3_nt: TGTGCCAGCAGAAATATCGGGACTAGCGGGATAGAGGATGAGCAGTTCTTC
clone_size: NA; v_call: TRBV5-1; j_call: TRBJ2-1; d_call: TRBD2; cdr3_aa: CASSLGLAGVDEQFF; cdr3_nt: TGCGCCAGCAGCTTGGGGCTAGCGGGAGTTGATGAGCAGTTCTTC
clone_size: NA; v_call: TRBV6-1; j_call: TRBJ2-7; d_call: TRBD2; cdr3_aa: CASSERIAGGSSAYEQYF; cdr3_nt: TGTGCCAGCAGTGAAAGGATAGCGGGAGGTTCATCCGCCTACGAGCAGTACTTC